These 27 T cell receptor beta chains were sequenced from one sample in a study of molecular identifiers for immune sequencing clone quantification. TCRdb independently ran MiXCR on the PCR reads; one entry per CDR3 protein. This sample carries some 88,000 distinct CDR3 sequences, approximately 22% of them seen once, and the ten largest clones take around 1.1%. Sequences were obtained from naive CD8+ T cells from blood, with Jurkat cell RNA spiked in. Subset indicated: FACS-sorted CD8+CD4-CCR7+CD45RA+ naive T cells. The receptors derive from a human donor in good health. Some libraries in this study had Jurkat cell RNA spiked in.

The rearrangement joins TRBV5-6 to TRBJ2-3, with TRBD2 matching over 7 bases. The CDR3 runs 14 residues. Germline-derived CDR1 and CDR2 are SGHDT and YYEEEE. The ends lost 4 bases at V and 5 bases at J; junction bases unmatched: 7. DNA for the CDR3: TGTGCCAGCAGCCCCGGTTCTAGCGGAGATACGCAGTATTTT. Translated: CASSPGSSGDTQYF.

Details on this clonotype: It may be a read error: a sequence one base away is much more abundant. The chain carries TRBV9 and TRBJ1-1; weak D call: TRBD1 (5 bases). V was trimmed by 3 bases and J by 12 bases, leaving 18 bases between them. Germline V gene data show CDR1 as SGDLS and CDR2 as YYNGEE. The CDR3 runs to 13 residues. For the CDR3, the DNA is TGTGCCAGCAGCGCCGGAAGGGACTCTAGACCTTTCTTT. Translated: CASSAGRDSRPFF. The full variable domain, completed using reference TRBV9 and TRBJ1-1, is DSGVTQTPKHLITATGQRVTLRCSPRSGDLSVYWYQQSLDQGLQFLIQYYNGEERAKGNILERFSAQQFPDLHSELNLSSLELGDSALYFCASSAGRDSRPFFGQGTRLTVV.

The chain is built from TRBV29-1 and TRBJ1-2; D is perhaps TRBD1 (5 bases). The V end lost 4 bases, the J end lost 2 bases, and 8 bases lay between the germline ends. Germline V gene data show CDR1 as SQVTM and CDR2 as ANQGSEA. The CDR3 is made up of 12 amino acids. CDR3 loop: CSVVEGNYGYTF. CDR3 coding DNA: TGCAGCGTTGTGGAGGGGAACTATGGCTACACCTTC.

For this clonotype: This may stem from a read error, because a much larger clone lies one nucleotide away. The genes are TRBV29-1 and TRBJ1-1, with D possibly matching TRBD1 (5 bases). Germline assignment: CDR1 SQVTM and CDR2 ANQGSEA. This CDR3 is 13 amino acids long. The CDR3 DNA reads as TGCAGCGTTGAAGACCCTCCGGACACTGAAGCTTCCTTT. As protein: CSVEDPPDTEASF.

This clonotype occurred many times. The CDR3 DNA is TGCGCCAGCAGCTTGGGGGGATCGCCTCTGTACGAGCAGTACTTC. It translates to CASSLGGSPLYEQYF. The genes are TRBV5-1 and TRBJ2-7; D not certain. This CDR3 is 15 amino acids long. V dropped 0 bases and J dropped 4 bases, with 14 bases sitting between them. Looked up from germline, CDR1 is SGHRS and CDR2 is YFSETQ. The entire variable domain, with the rest obtained from reference TRBV5-1 and TRBJ2-7, is as follows: KAGVTQTPRYLIKTRGQQVTLSCSPISGHRSVSWYQQTPGQGLQFLFEYFSETQRNKGNFPGRFSGRQFSNSRSEMNVSTLELGDSALYLCASSLGGSPLYEQYFGPGTRLTVT.

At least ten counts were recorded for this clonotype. The CDR3 region has the DNA TGTGCCAGCAGTTACGGGGCTCCCAGACAGGGTCGGGCATACGAGCAGTACTTC. It is translated as CASSYGAPRQGRAYEQYF. The V gene is TRBV6-5, the J gene TRBJ2-7; 7 bases line up with TRBD1. The length of the CDR3 is 18 residues. Germline assignment: CDR1 MNHEY and CDR2 SVGAGI. V lost 2 bases to trimming and J lost 4 bases; unmatched junction nucleotides: 17.

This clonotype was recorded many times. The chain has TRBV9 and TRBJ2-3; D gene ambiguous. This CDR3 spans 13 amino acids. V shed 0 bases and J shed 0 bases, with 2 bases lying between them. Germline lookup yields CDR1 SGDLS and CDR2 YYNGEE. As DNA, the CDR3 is TGTGCCAGCAGCGTAGGCAGCACAGATACGCAGTATTTT. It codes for CASSVGSTDTQYF.

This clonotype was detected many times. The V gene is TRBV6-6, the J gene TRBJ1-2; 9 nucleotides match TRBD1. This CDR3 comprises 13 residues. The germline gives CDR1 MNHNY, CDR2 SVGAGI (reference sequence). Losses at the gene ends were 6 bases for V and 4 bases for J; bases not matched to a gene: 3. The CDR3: CASREGQGYGYTF. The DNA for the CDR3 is TGTGCCAGCAGAGAGGGACAGGGCTATGGCTACACCTTC.

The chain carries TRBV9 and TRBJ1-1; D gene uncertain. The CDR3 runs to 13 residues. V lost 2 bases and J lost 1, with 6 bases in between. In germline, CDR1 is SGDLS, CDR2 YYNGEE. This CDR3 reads CASSVSANTEAFF. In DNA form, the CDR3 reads TGTGCCAGCAGCGTCTCGGCGAACACTGAAGCTTTCTTT.

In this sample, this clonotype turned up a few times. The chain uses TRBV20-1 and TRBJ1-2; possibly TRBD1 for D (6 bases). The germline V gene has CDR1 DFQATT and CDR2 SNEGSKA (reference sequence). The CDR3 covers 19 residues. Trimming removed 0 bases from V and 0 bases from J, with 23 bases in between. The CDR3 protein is CSARDPSKPTGISNYGYTF. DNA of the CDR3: TGCAGTGCTAGAGATCCCTCAAAACCCACAGGGATATCTAACTATGGCTACACCTTC.

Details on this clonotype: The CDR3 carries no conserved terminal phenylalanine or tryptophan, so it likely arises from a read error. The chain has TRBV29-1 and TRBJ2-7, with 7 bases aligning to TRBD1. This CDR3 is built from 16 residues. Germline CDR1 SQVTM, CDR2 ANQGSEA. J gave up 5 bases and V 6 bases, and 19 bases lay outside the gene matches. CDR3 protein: CSVETGTAGTMNEQYL. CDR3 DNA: TGCAGCGTCGAGACGGGGACAGCCGGGACAATGAACGAGCAGTACCTC.

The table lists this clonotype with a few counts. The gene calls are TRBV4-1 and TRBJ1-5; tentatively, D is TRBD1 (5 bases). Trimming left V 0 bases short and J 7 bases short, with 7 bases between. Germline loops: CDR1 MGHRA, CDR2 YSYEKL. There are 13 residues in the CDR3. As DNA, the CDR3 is TGCGCCAGCAGCCAAGAAAAGGGGCAGCCCCAGCATTTT. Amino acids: CASSQEKGQPQHF.

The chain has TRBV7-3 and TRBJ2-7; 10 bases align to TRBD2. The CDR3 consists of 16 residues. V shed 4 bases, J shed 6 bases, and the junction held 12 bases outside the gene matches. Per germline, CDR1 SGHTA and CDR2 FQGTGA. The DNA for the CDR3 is TGTGCCAGCAGCTCCCAACCAGCGGGAGGGGCCTGCGAGCAGTACTTC. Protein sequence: CASSSQPAGGACEQYF.

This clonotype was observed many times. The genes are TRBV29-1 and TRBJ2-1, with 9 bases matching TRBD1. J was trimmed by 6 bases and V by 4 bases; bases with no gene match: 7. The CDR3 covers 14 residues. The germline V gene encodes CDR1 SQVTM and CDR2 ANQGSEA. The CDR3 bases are TGCAGCGTTGTACAGGACAGGGGACCCAATGAGCAGTTCTTC. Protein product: CSVVQDRGPNEQFF.

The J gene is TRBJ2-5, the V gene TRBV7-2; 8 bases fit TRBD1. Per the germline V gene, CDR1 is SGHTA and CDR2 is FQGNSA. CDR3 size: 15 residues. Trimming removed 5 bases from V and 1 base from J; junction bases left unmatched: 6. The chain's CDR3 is CASSRIGTGQETQYF. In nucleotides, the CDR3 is TGTGCCAGCAGCCGAATTGGGACAGGCCAAGAGACCCAGTACTTC. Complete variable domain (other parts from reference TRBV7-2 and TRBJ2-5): GAGVSQSPSNKVTEKGKDVELRCDPISGHTALYWYRQSLGQGLEFLIYFQGNSAPDKSGLPSDRFSAERTGGSVSTLTIQRTQQEDSAVYLCASSRIGTGQETQYFGPGTRLLVL.

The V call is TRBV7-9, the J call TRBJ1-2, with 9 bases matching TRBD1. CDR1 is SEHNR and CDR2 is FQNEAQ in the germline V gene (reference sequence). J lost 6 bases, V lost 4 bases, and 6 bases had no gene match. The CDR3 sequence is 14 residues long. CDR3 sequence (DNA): TGTGCCAGCAGCTCGAGGACAGGGGAGAATGGCTACACCTTC. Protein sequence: CASSSRTGENGYTF.

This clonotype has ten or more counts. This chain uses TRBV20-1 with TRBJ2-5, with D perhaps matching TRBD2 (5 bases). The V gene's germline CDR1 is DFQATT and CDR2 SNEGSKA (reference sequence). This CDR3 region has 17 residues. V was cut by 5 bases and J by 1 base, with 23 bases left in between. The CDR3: CSAPPLALATLQETQYF. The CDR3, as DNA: TGCAGTGCTCCTCCCTTGGCGCTAGCTACTCTCCAAGAGACCCAGTACTTC.

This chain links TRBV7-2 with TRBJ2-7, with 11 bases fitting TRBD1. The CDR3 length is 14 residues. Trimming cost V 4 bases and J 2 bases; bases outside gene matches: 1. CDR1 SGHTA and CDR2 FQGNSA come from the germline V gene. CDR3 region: CASSWTGGPYEQYF. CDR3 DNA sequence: TGTGCCAGCAGCTGGACAGGGGGCCCCTACGAGCAGTACTTC.

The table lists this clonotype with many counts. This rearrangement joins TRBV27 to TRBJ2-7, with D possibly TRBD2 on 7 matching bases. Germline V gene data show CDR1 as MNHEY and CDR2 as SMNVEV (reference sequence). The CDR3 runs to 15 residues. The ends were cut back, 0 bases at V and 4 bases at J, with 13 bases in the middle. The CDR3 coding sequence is TGTGCCAGCAGTTTATCGGGAGGGACAAATTACGAGCAGTACTTC. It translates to CASSLSGGTNYEQYF.

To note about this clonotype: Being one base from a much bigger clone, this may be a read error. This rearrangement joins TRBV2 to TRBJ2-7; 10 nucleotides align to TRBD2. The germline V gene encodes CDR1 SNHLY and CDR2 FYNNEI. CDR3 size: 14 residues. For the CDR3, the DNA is TGTGCCGGCAGCGAAGCGGGAGGGCCCTACGAGCAGTACTTC. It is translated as CAGSEAGGPYEQYF.

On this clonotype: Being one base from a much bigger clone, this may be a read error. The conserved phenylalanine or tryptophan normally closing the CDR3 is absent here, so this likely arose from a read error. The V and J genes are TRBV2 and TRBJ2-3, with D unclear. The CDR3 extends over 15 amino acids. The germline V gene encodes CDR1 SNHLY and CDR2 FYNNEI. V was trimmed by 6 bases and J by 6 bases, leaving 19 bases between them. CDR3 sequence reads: CASRDPTGYPDTQYS. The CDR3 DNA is TGTGCCAGCAGGGACCCTACCGGGTATCCGGATACGCAGTATTCT.

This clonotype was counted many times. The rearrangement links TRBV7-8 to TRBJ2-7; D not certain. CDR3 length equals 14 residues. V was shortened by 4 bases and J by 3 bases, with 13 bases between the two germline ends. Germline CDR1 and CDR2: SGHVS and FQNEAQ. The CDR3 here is CASSSARRYYEQYF. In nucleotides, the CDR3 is TGTGCCAGCAGCTCCGCCCGGCGTTACTACGAGCAGTACTTC.

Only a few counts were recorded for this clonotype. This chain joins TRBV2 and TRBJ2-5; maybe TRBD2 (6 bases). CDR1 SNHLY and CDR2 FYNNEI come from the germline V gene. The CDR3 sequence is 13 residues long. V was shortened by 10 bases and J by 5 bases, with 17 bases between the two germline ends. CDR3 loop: CATFIPREETQYF. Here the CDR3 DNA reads TGTGCCACCTTCATCCCACGGGAGGAGACCCAGTACTTC.

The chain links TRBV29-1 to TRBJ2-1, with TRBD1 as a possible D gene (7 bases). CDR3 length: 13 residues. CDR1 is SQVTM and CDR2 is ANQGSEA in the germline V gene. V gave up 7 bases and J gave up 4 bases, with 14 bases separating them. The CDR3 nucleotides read TGCAGCGCCGCGGGACAGCCGTACAATGAGCAGTTCTTC. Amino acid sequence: CSAAGQPYNEQFF.

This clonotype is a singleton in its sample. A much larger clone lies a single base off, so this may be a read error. Here the CDR3 reads CASRGGTSETDTQYF. DNA for the CDR3: TGTGCCAGCAGGGGCGGGACTAGCGAGACAGATACGCAGTATTTT. This chain uses TRBV11-2 with TRBJ2-3, with 10 bases that match TRBD2. This CDR3 comprises 15 residues. V lost 6 bases to trimming and J lost 3 bases; unmatched junction nucleotides: 6. From germline, CDR1 is SGHAT and CDR2 FQNNGV.

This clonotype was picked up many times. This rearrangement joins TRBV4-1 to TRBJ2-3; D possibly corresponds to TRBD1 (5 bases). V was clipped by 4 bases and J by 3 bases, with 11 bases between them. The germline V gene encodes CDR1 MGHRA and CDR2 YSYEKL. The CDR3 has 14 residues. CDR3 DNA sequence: TGCGCCAGCAGCCTAGAATCAGGGACAGATACGCAGTATTTT. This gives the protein CASSLESGTDTQYF.

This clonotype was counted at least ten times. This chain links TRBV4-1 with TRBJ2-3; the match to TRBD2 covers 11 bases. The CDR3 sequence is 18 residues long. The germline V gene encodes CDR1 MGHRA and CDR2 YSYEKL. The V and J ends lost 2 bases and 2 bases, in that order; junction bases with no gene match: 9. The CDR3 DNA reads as TGCGCCAGCAGCCAAAGCATAGCGGGGGGGCCTGTCACAGATACGCAGTATTTT. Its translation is CASSQSIAGGPVTDTQYF.